Listed below are T cell receptor beta chains from one sample, sequenced in a study of cytomegalovirus exposure and HLA in healthy donors. Libraries were prepared by immunoSEQ multiplex PCR; TCRdb keeps only in-frame clonotypes and omits some of them. The sample lists hundreds of thousands of clones, approximately 84% occurring once. Source material: PBMCs. The receptors derive from a woman aged 40 to 50 in good health and CMV-seronegative. The CDR3 runs from the conserved cysteine through the conserved F or W. D genes are given only for firm matches. The size entry is marked missing in some rows and otherwise reads once, few, many or a size class.

cdr3_aa	cdr3_nt	j_call	d_call	v_call	clone_size
CASMDRANTEAFF	TGTGCCAGCATGGACAGGGCGAACACTGAAGCTTTCTTT	TRBJ1-1	TRBD1	TRBV19	NA
CASSEGQGAYEQYF	TGTGCCAGCAGTGAGGGCCAGGGGGCCTACGAGCAGTACTTC	TRBJ2-7	TRBD1	TRBV6-1	NA
CASKLRFDPGYGYTF	TGTGCCAGCAAACTACGTTTCGACCCAGGGTATGGCTACACCTTC	TRBJ1-2	NA	TRBV27	NA
CASSPGPRASTDTQYF	TGTGCCAGTAGTCCGGGTCCCCGTGCTAGCACAGATACGCAGTATTTT	TRBJ2-3	NA	TRBV19	NA
CASRVSAGGQETQYF	TGTGCCAGCAGGGTGTCGGCGGGGGGACAAGAGACCCAGTACTTC	TRBJ2-5	TRBD2	TRBV6-5	NA
CASSSRDRDHEQYF	TGTGCCAGCAGCTCCCGGGACAGGGACCACGAGCAGTACTTC	TRBJ2-7	TRBD1	TRBV11-1	NA
CASSKRTAYGYTF	TGTGCCAGCAGCAAGAGGACAGCCTATGGCTACACCTTC	TRBJ1-2	NA	TRBV11-3	NA
CSGRLTEAFF	TGCAGCGGGAGACTTACTGAAGCTTTCTTT	TRBJ1-1	NA	TRBV20-1	NA
CASGRTGGETDTQYF	TGCGCCAGCGGACGGACAGGGGGCGAAACAGATACGCAGTATTTT	TRBJ2-3	TRBD1	TRBV4-3	NA
CASSPSDRLGDTEAFF	TGTGCCAGCAGCCCGAGTGACAGGTTGGGGGACACTGAAGCTTTCTTT	TRBJ1-1	NA	TRBV7-6	NA
CATSNRQTLGYGYTF	TGTGCCACCAGCAATCGACAGACCTTAGGCTATGGCTACACCTTC	TRBJ1-2	NA	TRBV15	NA
CASSFWEPGELFF	TGTGCCAGCAGTTTCTGGGAGCCCGGGGAGCTGTTTTTT	TRBJ2-2	NA	TRBV27	NA
CASSLTGVIKYF	TGTGCCAGCAGCTTGACGGGGGTTATAAAGTACTTC	TRBJ2-7	NA	TRBV11-2	NA
CASSLGRSGELFF	TGTGCCAGCAGCTTAGGGAGGTCCGGGGAGCTGTTTTTT	TRBJ2-2	NA	TRBV7-9	NA
CASSLGGTNQPQHF	TGTGCCAGCAGCTTGGGAGGGACTAATCAGCCCCAGCATTTT	TRBJ1-5	NA	TRBV7-9	NA
CASSKRTLEYTF	TGTGCCAGCAGCAAACGGACACTGGAGTACACCTTC	TRBJ1-2	NA	TRBV7-3	NA
CASSLQQLNTEAFF	TGTGCCAGCAGTTTACAACAGTTGAACACTGAAGCTTTCTTT	TRBJ1-1	NA	TRBV28	NA
CASSRPQGLATNEKLFF	TGTGCCAGCAGCCGCCCTCAGGGTCTCGCAACTAATGAAAAACTGTTTTTT	TRBJ1-4	NA	TRBV7-9	NA
CASSLDPGGPSNEQFF	TGTGCCAGCAGTTTGGATCCGGGGGGGCCAAGCAATGAGCAGTTCTTC	TRBJ2-1	TRBD2	TRBV27	once
CASSVKAGSNNEQFF	TGTGCCAGCAGCGTAAAAGCGGGGTCAAACAATGAGCAGTTCTTC	TRBJ2-1	TRBD2	TRBV9	NA
CASRSSTGSDTQYF	TGTGCCAGCAGGAGTTCCACAGGGTCAGATACGCAGTATTTT	TRBJ2-3	NA	TRBV6-1	few
CASSLLTGTETQYF	TGTGCCAGCAGCTTACTCACAGGGACGGAGACCCAGTACTTC	TRBJ2-5	NA	TRBV7-8	NA
CASSPFRGSEQYF	TGTGCCAGCAGCCCATTCAGGGGTAGCGAGCAGTACTTC	TRBJ2-7	NA	TRBV13	NA
CASSSDPLGQGGMRETQYF	TGCGCCAGCAGCTCGGATCCCCTCGGGCAGGGGGGAATGAGAGAGACCCAGTACTTC	TRBJ2-5	NA	TRBV5-1	NA
CASSPPGGDYTGELFF	TGCGCCAGCAGCCCTCCAGGGGGAGACTACACCGGGGAGCTGTTTTTT	TRBJ2-2	TRBD1	TRBV5-1	few